This passage covers 29 T cell receptor beta chains from one sample sequenced in a study of T cells in Graves' hyperthyroidism and ophthalmopathy. Amplified TCR beta CDR3 regions came from RNA transcripts. With the HTBI primer set, the TCR CDR3 went through a first round of RT-PCR. Using its own MiXCR run on the multiplex PCR reads, TCRdb lists one record per CDR3 protein. The repertoire consists of 400,000 to 500,000 distinct CDR3 sequences, with about 15% occurring once and the leading ten covering approximately 13%. Input material: blood. The receptor source for this set is a man younger than 30 with Graves' ophthalmopathy.

The rearrangement joins TRBV4-1 to TRBJ1-1, with D perhaps matching TRBD1 (6 bases). Trimming removed 4 bases from V and 5 bases from J, with 14 bases in between. The germline V gene has CDR1 MGHRA and CDR2 YSYEKL. This CDR3 has 14 residues. The CDR3 coding sequence is TGCGCCAGCAGCCGCCCGGGGGCGCGTACTGAAGCTTTCTTT. Amino acid sequence: CASSRPGARTEAFF.

This clonotype has a count of ten or more. The rearrangement links TRBV6-1 to TRBJ1-2; 9 nucleotides line up with TRBD1. V was clipped by 1 base and J by 4 bases; unmatched bases: 10. CDR3 length: 17 amino acids. Germline V gene sequence: CDR1 MNHNS, CDR2 SASEGT. CDR3 loop: CASSEVLPVDRGYGYTF. Written as DNA, the CDR3 is TGTGCCAGCAGTGAAGTTCTCCCGGTGGACAGGGGCTATGGCTACACCTTC.

The rearrangement joins TRBV18 to TRBJ2-7, with 7 positions matching TRBD1. The CDR3 runs 13 residues. Unmatched junction bases numbered 6, after V lost 3 bases and J lost 7 bases. Germline CDR1 KGHSH, CDR2 LQKENI. The CDR3 DNA follows: TGTGCCAGCTCACCGACAGGGAGCGAGGAGCAGTACTTC. This encodes CASSPTGSEEQYF.

This clonotype was recorded at least ten times. The chain combines TRBV29-1 with TRBJ2-1; perhaps TRBD1 as D (5 bases). The CDR3 runs to 13 residues. The germline V and J ends were trimmed by 6 bases and 0 bases, with 9 bases remaining between them. The germline V gene encodes CDR1 SQVTM and CDR2 ANQGSEA. The CDR3 bases are TGCAGCGTCACAGGAGTCTCCTACAATGAGCAGTTCTTC. Translated: CSVTGVSYNEQFF.

For this clonotype: One junction end does not reproduce the germline sequence, and a read error may be involved. This chain connects TRBV6-1 to TRBJ1-4; a possible D gene is TRBD1 (6 bases). This CDR3 is built from 15 residues. The germline gives CDR1 MNHNS, CDR2 SASEGT. The chain's CDR3 is CTSSPKERGNEKLFF. DNA for the CDR3: TGTACCAGCAGTCCCAAGGAAAGGGGGAATGAAAAACTGTTTTTT.

The chain combines TRBV10-2 with TRBJ1-1; 8 bases match TRBD1. CDR1 and CDR2 (germline): WSHSY, SAAADI. V dropped 4 bases and J dropped 5; count of bases not matched to a gene: 3. The CDR3 runs to 13 residues. CDR3 bases: TGCGCCAGCAGTGGCAGGGGGCGGACTGAAGCTTTCTTT. Its translation: CASSGRGRTEAFF.

The sample holds many counts of this clonotype. J is TRBJ2-5 and V is TRBV2, with D hard to call. The V end was cut by 3 bases, the J end by 5 bases, with 4 bases between. This CDR3 has 11 amino acids. The V gene's germline CDR1 is SNHLY and CDR2 FYNNEI. The CDR3 reads CASSDRETQYF. The DNA for the CDR3 is TGTGCCAGCAGTGACAGGGAGACCCAGTACTTC.

The table lists this clonotype with a few counts. This chain connects TRBV20-1 to TRBJ1-4, with a weak D call TRBD1 (6 bases). CDR3 length: 14 residues. V shed 6 bases and J shed 0 bases, with 11 bases lying between them. Germline lookup yields CDR1 DFQATT and CDR2 SNEGSKA (reference sequence). The CDR3 spells CSAGGTPTNEKLFF. CDR3 sequence (DNA): TGCAGTGCCGGGGGGACACCAACTAATGAAAAACTGTTTTTT.

The sample holds many counts of this clonotype. This chain uses TRBV6-1 with TRBJ2-5, with 7 bases aligning to TRBD1. This CDR3 contains 14 residues. Germline V lookup: CDR1 MNHNS, CDR2 SASEGT. Germline trimming cut 5 bases from V and 4 bases from J; bases unmatched to any gene: 7. CDR3: CASSSRQGRETQYF. The CDR3 DNA follows: TGTGCCAGCAGTTCCCGACAGGGAAGAGAGACCCAGTACTTC.

The rearrangement joins TRBV18 to TRBJ2-7, with D possibly matching TRBD2 (5 bases). V was clipped by 2 bases and J by 2 bases, with 13 bases between them. The CDR3 consists of 15 residues. The germline V gene encodes CDR1 KGHSH and CDR2 LQKENI. The CDR3 loop is CASSPKAGGAYEQYF. The CDR3 region has the DNA TGTGCCAGCTCACCAAAGGCAGGAGGAGCCTACGAGCAGTACTTC.

Ten or more counts support this clonotype. The CDR3 nucleotides read TGTGCCAGCAGTCGACAGGGGGGTAATAATGGCTACACCTTC. Its protein is CASSRQGGNNGYTF. The genes are TRBV6-1 and TRBJ1-2; TRBD1 aligns across 9 bases. The junction had 7 bases not matched to a gene; V was cut back by 5 bases and J by 6 bases. Germline V lookup: CDR1 MNHNS, CDR2 SASEGT. This CDR3 comprises 14 residues.

This clonotype was recorded at least ten times. J is TRBJ2-7 and V is TRBV3-1; the D is unclear. Germline-derived CDR1 and CDR2 are LGHDT and YNNKEL (reference sequence). CDR3 length: 13 amino acids. The V gene lost 2 bases and the J gene lost 4 bases, with 9 bases spanning the gap. The CDR3 sequence: CASSQPPLYEQYF. CDR3 in DNA: TGTGCCAGCAGCCAACCTCCTCTTTACGAGCAGTACTTC.

This clonotype turned up a few times. The chain joins TRBV28 to TRBJ2-5, with D possibly being TRBD1 (6 bases). The CDR3 loop spans 14 amino acids. CDR1 is MDHEN, CDR2 SYDVKM, per germline. The V and J ends lost 2 bases and 5 bases respectively, with 12 bases between them. Here the CDR3 DNA reads TGTGCCAGCAGTTTACCACAGGGTGAGGAGACCCAGTACTTC. This encodes CASSLPQGEETQYF.

This clonotype was recorded a few times. V gene TRBV6-1 combines with J gene TRBJ2-7; TRBD1 is a possible D gene (5 bases). Germline values: CDR1 MNHNS, CDR2 SASEGT. Deletions cut 11 bases from V and 4 bases from J, with 21 bases between. CDR3 length equals 14 residues. The CDR3 sequence is CAVRQQITKYEQYF. In DNA, the CDR3 is TGTGCCGTGAGACAGCAAATTACAAAGTACGAGCAGTACTTC.

This clonotype was observed many times. The chain combines TRBV7-9 with TRBJ1-1; D possibly corresponds to TRBD1 (6 bases). Looked up from germline, CDR1 is SEHNR and CDR2 is FQNEAQ (reference sequence). The CDR3 sequence is 14 residues long. Trimming shortened V by 5 bases and J by 0 bases, and 10 bases separated the two germline ends. The CDR3 coding sequence is TGTGCCAGCAGCGTGACAGGCCTGAACACTGAAGCTTTCTTT. Protein product: CASSVTGLNTEAFF.

This clonotype was recorded many times. The chain joins TRBV20-1 to TRBJ2-1, with 9 bases that match TRBD1. Germline-derived CDR1 and CDR2 are DFQATT and SNEGSKA (reference sequence). Trimming at V came to 2 bases and at J to 5 bases, leaving 10 bases not matched to a gene. The CDR3 is 16 residues long. CDR3 DNA sequence: TGCAGTGCTAGAATCTACAGGGGGCCGCATCACAATGAGCAGTTCTTC. Translated: CSARIYRGPHHNEQFF.

On this clonotype itself: Germline and junction disagree at one end, which may indicate a read error. The rearrangement joins TRBV18 to TRBJ1-2; maybe TRBD1 (5 bases). The CDR3 is 15 amino acids. Germline values: CDR1 KGHSH, CDR2 LQKENI. CDR3 DNA sequence: TGTACCAGCTCACCTACCGGGACCGGGGTATATGGCTACACCTTC. It yields the protein CTSSPTGTGVYGYTF.

This clonotype was observed a handful of times. The genes are TRBV25-1 and TRBJ2-2; D uncertain. Trimming cost V 0 bases and J 9 bases, with 11 bases left between them. Germline V CDR1 and CDR2: MGHDK, SYGVNS. The CDR3 is 14 amino acids. The CDR3: CASSEYEGYRELFF. The CDR3 DNA reads as TGTGCCAGCAGTGAATACGAAGGGTACAGGGAGCTGTTTTTT.

This clonotype came up many times. V and J are TRBV9 and TRBJ2-7; D possibly corresponds to TRBD2 (6 bases). V was clipped by 3 bases and J by 4 bases, with 14 bases between them. Germline V gives CDR1 SGDLS, CDR2 YYNGEE. This CDR3 is built from 14 residues. The CDR3 region is CASSAGGVGYEQYF. For the CDR3, the DNA is TGTGCCAGCAGCGCAGGAGGGGTAGGATACGAGCAGTACTTC. Using reference TRBV9 and TRBJ2-7 for the parts outside the CDR3, the full variable domain is DSGVTQTPKHLITATGQRVTLRCSPRSGDLSVYWYQQSLDQGLQFLIQYYNGEERAKGNILERFSAQQFPDLHSELNLSSLELGDSALYFCASSAGGVGYEQYFGPGTRLTVT.

The V call is TRBV11-2, the J call TRBJ2-2; TRBD1 is a possible D gene (5 bases). The CDR3 runs 16 residues. In germline, CDR1 is SGHAT, CDR2 FQNNGV. With 2 bases removed from V and 5 bases from J, the gap between germline ends came to 15 bases. The CDR3 sequence is CASSLLFTGSTGELFF. The CDR3 coding sequence is TGTGCCAGCAGCTTATTATTCACAGGTTCAACCGGGGAGCTGTTTTTT. Supplemented by reference TRBV11-2 and TRBJ2-2, the full variable domain reads EAGVAQSPRYKIIEKRQSVAFWCNPISGHATLYWYQQILGQGPKLLIQFQNNGVVDDSQLPKDRFSAERLKGVDSTLKIQPAKLEDSAVYLCASSLLFTGSTGELFFGEGSRLTVL.

The table lists this clonotype with many counts. The chain couples TRBV12-3 or TRBV12-4 to TRBJ1-5; D not certain. The CDR3 length is 13 residues. Trimming took 6 bases from V and 5 from J, leaving 11 bases between them. The DNA of the CDR3 is TGTGCCAGCAGCCCCCAGCACGATCAGCCCCAGCATTTT. It encodes CASSPQHDQPQHF.

This clonotype was counted many times. The chain is built from TRBV7-9 and TRBJ2-3; 9 nucleotides agree with TRBD2. The CDR3 loop spans 15 amino acids. Germline lookup yields CDR1 SEHNR and CDR2 FQNEAQ (reference sequence). V shed 8 bases and J 5 bases; nucleotides not matched to a gene: 11. CDR3 protein: CASVPAGGPLDTQYF. CDR3 DNA: TGTGCCAGCGTTCCGGCGGGAGGGCCGCTAGATACGCAGTATTTT.

The chain has TRBV20-1 and TRBJ2-3; a weak D match, TRBD2 (5 bases). The CDR3 contains 15 residues. The V gene's germline CDR1 is DFQATT and CDR2 SNEGSKA (reference sequence). V lost 4 bases and J lost 4, with 18 bases in between. Here the CDR3 reads CSATPPGDWADTQYF. DNA for the CDR3: TGCAGTGCTACCCCCCCCGGGGATTGGGCAGATACGCAGTATTTT.

This clonotype was observed at least ten times. The V and J genes are TRBV3-1 and TRBJ1-2; D is possibly TRBD1 (5 bases). Germline CDR1 is LGHDT and CDR2 is YNNKEL (reference sequence). The ends were cut back, 0 bases at V and 8 bases at J, with 19 bases in the middle. The CDR3 has 16 amino acids. The CDR3 DNA is TGTGCCAGCAGCCAAGATCAAAGCGACGGGGCCGGAGGCTACACCTTC. Its translation is CASSQDQSDGAGGYTF.

The chain links TRBV15 to TRBJ2-6, with D tentatively TRBD1 (6 bases). The CDR3 has 17 amino acids. V lost 3 bases, J lost 0 bases, and 12 bases lay in between. The germline V gene has CDR1 LNHNV and CDR2 YYDKDF (reference sequence). Written as DNA, the CDR3 is TGTGCCACCAGCAGCGACAGGTCCCTCTCTGGGGCCAACGTCCTGACTTTC. Translation: CATSSDRSLSGANVLTF.

This clonotype appeared many times. The chain employs TRBV18 and TRBJ2-1, with TRBD2 matching 9 bases. Germline V gene lookup returns CDR1 KGHSH and CDR2 LQKENI. The ends lost 2 bases at V and 15 bases at J; junction bases unmatched: 8. The CDR3 extends over 13 amino acids. The DNA of the CDR3 is TGTGCCAGCTCACCAATTAGCGGGAGTCTCTTGTTCTTC. Translated: CASSPISGSLLFF.

This clonotype came up many times. The chain carries TRBV5-1 and TRBJ2-1, with TRBD2 matching over 7 bases. This CDR3 region has 17 residues. V gave up 0 bases and J gave up 2 bases; unmatched junction bases: 8. CDR1 is SGHRS, CDR2 YFSETQ, per germline. CDR3 protein: CASSLGFTSVTYNEQFF. For the CDR3, the DNA is TGCGCCAGCAGCTTGGGGTTTACTAGCGTAACCTACAATGAGCAGTTCTTC.

This clonotype has more than one count but fewer than ten. The CDR3 region is CAWSPSELGGELFF. Here the CDR3 DNA reads TGTGCCTGGAGTCCTAGCGAATTGGGCGGGGAGCTGTTTTTT. The rearrangement uses TRBV30 and TRBJ2-2; D is possibly TRBD2 (6 bases). CDR3 length: 14 residues. CDR1 and CDR2 (germline): GTSNPN, SVGIG (reference sequence). V shed 2 bases and J shed 7 bases, with 14 bases lying between them.

This chain connects TRBV5-4 to TRBJ2-5; 7 bases map to TRBD2. Germline lookup yields CDR1 SGHNT and CDR2 YYREEE (reference sequence). This CDR3 spans 15 amino acids. J lost 5 bases, V lost 3 bases, and 10 bases had no gene match. CDR3 amino acids: CASSWGLQGGETQYF. The CDR3 region has the DNA TGTGCCAGCAGCTGGGGACTACAAGGAGGGGAGACCCAGTACTTC.